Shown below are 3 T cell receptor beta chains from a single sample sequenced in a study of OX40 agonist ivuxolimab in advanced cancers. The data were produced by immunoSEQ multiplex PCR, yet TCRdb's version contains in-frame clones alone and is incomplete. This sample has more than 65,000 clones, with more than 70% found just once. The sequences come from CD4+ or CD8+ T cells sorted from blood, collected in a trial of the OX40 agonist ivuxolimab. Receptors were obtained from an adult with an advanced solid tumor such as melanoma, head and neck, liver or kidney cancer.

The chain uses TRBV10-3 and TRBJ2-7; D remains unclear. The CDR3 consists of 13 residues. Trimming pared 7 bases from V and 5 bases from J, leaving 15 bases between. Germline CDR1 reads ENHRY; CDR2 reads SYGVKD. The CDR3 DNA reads TGTGCCATCAATCCGAGTTTAAGGGACGAGCAGTACTTC. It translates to CAINPSLRDEQYF.

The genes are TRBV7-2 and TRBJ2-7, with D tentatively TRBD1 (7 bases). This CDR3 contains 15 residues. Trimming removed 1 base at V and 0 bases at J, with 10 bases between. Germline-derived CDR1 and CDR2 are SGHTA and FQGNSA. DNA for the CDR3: TGTGCCAGCAGCTTAGGACAGGGAGGCTCCTACGAGCAGTACTTC. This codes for CASSLGQGGSYEQYF.

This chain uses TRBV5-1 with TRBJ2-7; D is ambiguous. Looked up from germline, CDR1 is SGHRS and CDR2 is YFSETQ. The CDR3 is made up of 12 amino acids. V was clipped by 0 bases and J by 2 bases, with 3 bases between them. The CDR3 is CASSLGAYEQYF. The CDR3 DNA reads TGCGCCAGCAGCTTGGGGGCCTACGAGCAGTACTTC.